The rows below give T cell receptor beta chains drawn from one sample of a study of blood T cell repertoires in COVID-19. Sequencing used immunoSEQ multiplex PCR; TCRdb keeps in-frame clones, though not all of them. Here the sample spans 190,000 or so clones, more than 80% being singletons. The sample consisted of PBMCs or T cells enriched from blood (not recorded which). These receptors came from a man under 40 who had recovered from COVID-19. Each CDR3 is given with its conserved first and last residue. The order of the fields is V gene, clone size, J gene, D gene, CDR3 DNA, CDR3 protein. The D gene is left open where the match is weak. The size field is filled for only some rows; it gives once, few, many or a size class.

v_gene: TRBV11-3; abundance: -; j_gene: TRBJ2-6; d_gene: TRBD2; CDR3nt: TGTGCCAGCAGCCTGGGTAGCGGGGTCGGGGCCAACGTCCTGACTTTC; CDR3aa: CASSLGSGVGANVLTF
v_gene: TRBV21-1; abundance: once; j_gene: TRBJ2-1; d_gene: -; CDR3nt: TGTGCCAGCAGCAAATATGAGGAAGGCTCCTACAATGAGCAGTTCTTC; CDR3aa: CASSKYEEGSYNEQFF
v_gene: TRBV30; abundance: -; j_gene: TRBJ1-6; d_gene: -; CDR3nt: TGTGCCTGGATAACGCAGGGAGCGGGGAATTCACCCCTCCACTTT; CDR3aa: CAWITQGAGNSPLHF
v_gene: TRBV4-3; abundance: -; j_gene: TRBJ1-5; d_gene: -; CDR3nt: TGCGCCAGCAGCCAAGATCTTTTTCCGGGTGGAAATAGCAATCAGCCCCAGCATTTT; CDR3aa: CASSQDLFPGGNSNQPQHF
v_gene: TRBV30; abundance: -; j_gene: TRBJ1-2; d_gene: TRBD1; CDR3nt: TGTGCCTGGGGGACAGGGCTGGTGGTCCGTGGCTACACCTTC; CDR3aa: CAWGTGLVVRGYTF
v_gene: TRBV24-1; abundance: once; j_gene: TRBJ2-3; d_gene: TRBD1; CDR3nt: TGTGCCACCAGTGATTTGGGACAGGGGGCAGAAGATACGCAGTATTTT; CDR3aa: CATSDLGQGAEDTQYF
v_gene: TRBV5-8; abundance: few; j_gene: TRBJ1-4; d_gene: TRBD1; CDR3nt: TGTGCCAGCAGCATGACAGGGGCTGCAACTAATGAAAAACTGTTTTTT; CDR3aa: CASSMTGAATNEKLFF
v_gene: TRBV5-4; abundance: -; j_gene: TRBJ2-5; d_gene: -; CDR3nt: TGTGCCAGCAGCTTGGTTGGTGGCTTCCAAGAGACCCAGTACTTC; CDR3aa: CASSLVGGFQETQYF
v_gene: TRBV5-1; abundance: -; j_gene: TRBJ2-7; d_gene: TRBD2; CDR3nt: TGCGCCAGCAGCTTGGTAGCGGGAGTAGGCTACGAGCAGTACTTC; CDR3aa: CASSLVAGVGYEQYF
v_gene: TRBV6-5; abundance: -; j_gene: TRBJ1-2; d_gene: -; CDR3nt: TGTGCCAGCAGTTACTTCCTGGGCGACACTAACTATGGCTACACCTTC; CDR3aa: CASSYFLGDTNYGYTF
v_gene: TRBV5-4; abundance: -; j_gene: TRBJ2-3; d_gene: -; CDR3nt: TGTGCCAGCAGCTTGCAGAGCACAGATACGCAGTATTTT; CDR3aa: CASSLQSTDTQYF
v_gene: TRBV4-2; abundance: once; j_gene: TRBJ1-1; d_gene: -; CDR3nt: TGTGCCAGCAGCCAAGATAACCCCCTGGGCCTAATGAACACTGAAGCTTTCTTT; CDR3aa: CASSQDNPLGLMNTEAFF
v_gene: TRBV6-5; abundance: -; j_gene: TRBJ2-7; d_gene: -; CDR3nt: TGTGCCAGCAGTCAGGGGGAGCAGTACTTC; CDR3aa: CASSQGEQYF
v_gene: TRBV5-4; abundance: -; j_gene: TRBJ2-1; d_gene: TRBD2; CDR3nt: TGTGCCAGCAGCTTAACTAGCGGAATTTACAATGAGCAGTTCTTC; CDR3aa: CASSLTSGIYNEQFF
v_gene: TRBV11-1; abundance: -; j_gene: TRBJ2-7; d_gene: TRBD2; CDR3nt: TGTGCCAGCAGCTTAGGGACTAGCGGGAGTCTGTACGAGCAGTACTTC; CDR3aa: CASSLGTSGSLYEQYF
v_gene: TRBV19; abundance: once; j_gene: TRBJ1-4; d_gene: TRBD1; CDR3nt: TGTGCCAGTATGAAGGAGGGGGCAGATGGTGAAAAACTGTTTTTT; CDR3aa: CASMKEGADGEKLFF
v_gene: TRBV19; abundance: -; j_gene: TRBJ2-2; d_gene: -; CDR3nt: TGTGCCAGTAGTAGTCGGGAGAGTAACACCGGGGAGCTGTTTTTT; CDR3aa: CASSSRESNTGELFF
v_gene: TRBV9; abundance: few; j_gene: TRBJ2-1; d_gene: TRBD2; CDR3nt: TGTGCCAGCAGCGTAGTAGCGGGAGACAATGAGCAGTTCTTC; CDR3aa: CASSVVAGDNEQFF
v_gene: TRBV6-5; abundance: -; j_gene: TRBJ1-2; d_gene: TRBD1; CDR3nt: TGTGCCAGCAGTAACCGGGACAGCTATGGCTACACCTTC; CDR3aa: CASSNRDSYGYTF
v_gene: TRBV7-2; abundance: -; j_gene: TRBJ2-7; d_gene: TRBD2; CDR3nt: TGTGCCAGCAGCCCAGGGCGGGGGTACGAGCAGTACTTC; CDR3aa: CASSPGRGYEQYF
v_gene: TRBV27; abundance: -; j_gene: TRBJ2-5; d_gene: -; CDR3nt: TGTGCCAGCAGTTTATCCGGGGGGCGGAAAGAGACCCAGTACTTC; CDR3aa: CASSLSGGRKETQYF
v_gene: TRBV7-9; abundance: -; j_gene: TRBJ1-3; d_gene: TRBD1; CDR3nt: TGTGCCAGCAGCCCCTGGACAGGTCGGGACTCTGGAAACACCATATATTTT; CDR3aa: CASSPWTGRDSGNTIYF
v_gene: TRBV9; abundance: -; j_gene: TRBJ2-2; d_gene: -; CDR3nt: TGTGCCAGCACGCAGGGGACGGTCGGGGAGCTGTTTTTT; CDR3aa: CASTQGTVGELFF
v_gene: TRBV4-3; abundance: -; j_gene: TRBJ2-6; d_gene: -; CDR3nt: TGCGCCAGCAGCCAAGGAGAAATCTCTGGGGCCAACGTCCTGACTTTC; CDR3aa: CASSQGEISGANVLTF
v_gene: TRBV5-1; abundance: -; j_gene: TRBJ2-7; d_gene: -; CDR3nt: TGCGCCAGCAGCTTGCGGGAGAGAACCTACGAGCAGTACTTC; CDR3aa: CASSLRERTYEQYF
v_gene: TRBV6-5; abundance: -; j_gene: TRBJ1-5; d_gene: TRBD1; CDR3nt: TGTGCCAGCAGAAAACCGGGACAGGGTAAACAGCCCCAGCATTTT; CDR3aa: CASRKPGQGKQPQHF
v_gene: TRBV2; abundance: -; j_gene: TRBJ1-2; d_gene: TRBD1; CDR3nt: TGTGCCAGCAGTCGGACAGGCGAAAACTATGGCTACACCTTC; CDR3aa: CASSRTGENYGYTF
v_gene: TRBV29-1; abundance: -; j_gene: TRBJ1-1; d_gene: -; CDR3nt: TGCAGCGCCCGCCAGGACAGCGGACGGGCTGAAGCTTTCTTT; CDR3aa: CSARQDSGRAEAFF
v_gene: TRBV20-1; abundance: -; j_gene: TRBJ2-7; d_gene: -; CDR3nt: TGCAGTGCTAGAGATACCCAGGAGCAGTACTTC; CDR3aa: CSARDTQEQYF
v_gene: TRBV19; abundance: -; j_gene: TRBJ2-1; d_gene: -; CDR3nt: TGTGCCAGTAGTATAGGGGCACAGTACGAACCCTACAATGAGCAGTTCTTC; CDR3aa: CASSIGAQYEPYNEQFF
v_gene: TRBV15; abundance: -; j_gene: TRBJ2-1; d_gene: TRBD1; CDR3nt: TGTGCCACCAGCAGAGTCTCCGGGACAGGGAGCTCCTACAATGAGCAGTTCTTC; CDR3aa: CATSRVSGTGSSYNEQFF
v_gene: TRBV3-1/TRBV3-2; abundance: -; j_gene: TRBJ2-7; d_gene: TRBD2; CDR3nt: TGTGCCAGCAGCTCCGGGGACTACTCCTTCGTTGGGCAGTACTTC; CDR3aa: CASSSGDYSFVGQYF